This TCR beta chain was profiled in a study of blood T cell repertoires in COVID-19. Germline V gene sequence: CDR1 SNHLY, CDR2 FYNNEI. Trimming shortened V by 8 bases and J by 0 bases, and 10 bases separated the two germline ends. This CDR3 comprises 13 residues. Produced via immunoSEQ multiplex PCR; TCRdb's table is partial and in-frame only. The table shows about 160,000 clones, with 80% to 90% occurring only once. This receptor was obtained from a human donor in a cohort sampled during active COVID-19. What was sequenced was peripheral blood. The chain is built from TRBV2 and TRBJ1-1; D unclear. The CDR3 nucleotides are TGTGCCAGCGGAGTGAAAATGAACACTGAAGCTTTCTTT. It translates to CASGVKMNTEAFF.